This TCR beta chain was found in a study of T-cell memory formation after mild COVID-19. There are a few counts of this clonotype. TCRdb fed the 5' RACE reads into MiXCR, producing one record per CDR3 protein. The data hold about 610,000 distinct CDR3 sequences, with 17% observed a single time. The CDR3 has 15 amino acids. CDR1 and CDR2 (germline): SGDLS, YYNGEE. The V gene end was trimmed by 3 bases and the J gene end by 3 bases; junction bases not matched to a gene: 7. This receptor was taken from an adult woman who had mild COVID-19 (a few samples of this study predate the infection). Cell type and time point are not known. The genes are TRBV9 and TRBJ2-7; 9 nucleotides align to TRBD1. Input material: PBMCs or a T cell subset sorted from them (not recorded which). For the CDR3, the DNA is TGTGCCAGCAGCGCCACGACAGGGGGAGGCTACGAGCAGTACTTC. Its protein product is CASSATTGGGYEQYF.